This TCR beta chain is from a study of blood T cell repertoires in COVID-19. As for the study in general: Collection of acute and convalescent COVID-19 samples took place in the United States, Italy and Spain.

V lost 5 bases, J lost 4 bases, and 26 bases lay in between. Per the germline V gene, CDR1 is MDHEN and CDR2 is SYDVKM. The CDR3 consists of 18 residues. Using immunoSEQ multiplex PCR, the repertoire was profiled, and TCRdb retains in-frame clones only, with some absent. The profile shows roughly 250,000 clones, 85% to 90% of them singletons. V is TRBV28 and J is TRBJ1-2, with TRBD1 as a possible D gene (5 bases). Sequencing was performed on PBMCs or T cells enriched from blood (not recorded which). This receptor was taken from a woman under 30 who had recovered from COVID-19. As DNA, the CDR3 is TGTGCCAGCAGTCTCTATCTATCGCGTGCCGGGGGGGGCTATGGCTACACCTTC. Encoded protein: CASSLYLSRAGGGYGYTF.